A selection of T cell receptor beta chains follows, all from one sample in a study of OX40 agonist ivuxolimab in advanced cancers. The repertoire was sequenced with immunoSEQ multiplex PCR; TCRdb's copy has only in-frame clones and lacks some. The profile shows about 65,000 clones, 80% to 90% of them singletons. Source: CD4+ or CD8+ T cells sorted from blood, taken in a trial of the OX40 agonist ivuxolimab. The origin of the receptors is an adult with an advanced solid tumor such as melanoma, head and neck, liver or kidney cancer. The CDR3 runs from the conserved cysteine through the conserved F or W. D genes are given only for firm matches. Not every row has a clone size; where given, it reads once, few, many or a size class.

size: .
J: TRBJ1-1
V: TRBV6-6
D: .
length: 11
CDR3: CASSYLEEAFF
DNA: TGTGCCAGCAGTTACCTGGAAGAAGCTTTCTTT

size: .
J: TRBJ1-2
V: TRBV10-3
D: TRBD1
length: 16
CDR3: CAISESEGQGDYGYTF
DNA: TGTGCCATCAGTGAGTCGGAGGGACAGGGGGACTATGGCTACACCTTC

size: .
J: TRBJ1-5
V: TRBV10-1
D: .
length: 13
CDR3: CASSRDSNQPQHF
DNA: TGCGCCAGCAGCAGGGATAGCAATCAGCCCCAGCATTTT

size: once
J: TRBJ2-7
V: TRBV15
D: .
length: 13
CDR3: CATSRAQGYEQYF
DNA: TGTGCCACCAGCAGAGCGCAGGGCTACGAGCAGTACTTC

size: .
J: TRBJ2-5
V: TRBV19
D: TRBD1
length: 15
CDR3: CASSIRQGVGETQYF
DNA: TGTGCCAGTAGTATACGGCAGGGGGTGGGAGAGACCCAGTACTTC

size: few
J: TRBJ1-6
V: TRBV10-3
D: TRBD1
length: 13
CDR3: CAISAQGGSPLHF
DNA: TGTGCCATCAGTGCACAGGGGGGATCACCCCTCCACTTT

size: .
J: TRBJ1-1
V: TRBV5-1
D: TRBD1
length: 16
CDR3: CASTRGWGAMNTEAFF
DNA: TGCGCCAGCACCAGGGGGTGGGGGGCAATGAACACTGAAGCTTTCTTT

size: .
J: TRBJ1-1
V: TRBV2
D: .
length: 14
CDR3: CASIKRGAGTEAFF
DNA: TGTGCCAGCATCAAGCGGGGGGCAGGCACTGAAGCTTTCTTT

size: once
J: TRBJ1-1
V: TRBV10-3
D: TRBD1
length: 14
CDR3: CAISEPTGVTEAFF
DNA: TGTGCCATCAGTGAGCCGACAGGGGTTACTGAAGCTTTCTTT

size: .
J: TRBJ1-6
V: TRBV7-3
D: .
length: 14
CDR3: CASSFGQRNSPLHF
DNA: TGTGCCAGCAGTTTCGGACAGCGCAATTCACCCCTCCACTTT

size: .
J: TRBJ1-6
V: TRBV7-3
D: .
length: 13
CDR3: CASSLLPNSPLHF
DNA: TGTGCCAGCAGCCTCCTCCCGAATTCACCCCTCCACTTT

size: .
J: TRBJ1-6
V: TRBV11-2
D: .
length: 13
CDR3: CASRMGTYSPLHF
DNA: TGTGCCAGCAGAATGGGAACTTATTCACCCCTCCACTTT

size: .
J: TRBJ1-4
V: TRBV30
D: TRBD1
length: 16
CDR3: CAWSSRAATGAEKLFF
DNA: TGTGCCTGGAGTTCTCGCGCGGCAACAGGGGCTGAAAAACTGTTTTTT

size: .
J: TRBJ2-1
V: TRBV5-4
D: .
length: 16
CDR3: CASSLTGARTLNEQFF
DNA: TGTGCCAGCAGCTTGACGGGGGCGAGGACCCTCAATGAGCAGTTCTTC

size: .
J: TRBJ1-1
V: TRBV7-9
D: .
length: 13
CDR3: CASSTTPNTEAFF
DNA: TGTGCCAGCAGCACTACACCGAACACTGAAGCTTTCTTT

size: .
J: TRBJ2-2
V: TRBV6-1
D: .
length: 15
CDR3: CASRTGPSNTGELFF
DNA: TGTGCCAGCAGAACGGGACCGTCCAACACCGGGGAGCTGTTTTTT

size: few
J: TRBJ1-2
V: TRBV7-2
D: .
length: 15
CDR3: CASSLTPGVSYGYTF
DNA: TGTGCCAGCAGCTTAACCCCAGGGGTCTCCTATGGCTACACCTTC

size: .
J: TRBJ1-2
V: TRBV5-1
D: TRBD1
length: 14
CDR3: CASRLYRGGYGYTF
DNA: TGCGCCAGCAGATTATACAGGGGAGGCTATGGCTACACCTTC

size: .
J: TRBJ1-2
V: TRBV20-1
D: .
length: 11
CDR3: CSATGPRGYTF
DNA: TGCAGTGCTACCGGGCCCAGGGGCTACACCTTC

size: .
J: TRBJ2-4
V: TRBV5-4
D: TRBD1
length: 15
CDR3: CASSLGTGPLNIQYF
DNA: TGTGCCAGCAGCTTAGGGACAGGGCCGTTAAACATTCAGTACTTC

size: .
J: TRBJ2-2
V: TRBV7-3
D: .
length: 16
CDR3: CASSFSGTLNTGELFF
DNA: TGTGCCAGCAGCTTCTCCGGGACCCTTAACACCGGGGAGCTGTTTTTT

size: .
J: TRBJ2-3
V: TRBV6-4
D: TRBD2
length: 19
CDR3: CASTPPGSGGAGTTDTQYF
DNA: TGTGCCAGCACCCCACCAGGGAGCGGGGGGGCCGGTACCACAGATACGCAGTATTTT

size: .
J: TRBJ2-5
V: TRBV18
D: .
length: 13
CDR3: CASLRSNQETQYF
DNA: TGTGCCAGCCTTAGGAGCAATCAAGAGACCCAGTACTTC

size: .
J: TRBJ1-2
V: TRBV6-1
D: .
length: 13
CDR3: CASSPRVGDGYTF
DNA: TGTGCCAGCAGCCCAAGGGTGGGAGACGGCTACACCTTC

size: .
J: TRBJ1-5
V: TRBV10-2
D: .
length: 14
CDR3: CASSVGRLNQPQHF
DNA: TGCGCCAGCAGTGTTGGCAGACTCAATCAGCCCCAGCATTTT

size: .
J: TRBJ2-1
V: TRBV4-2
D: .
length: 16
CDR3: CASSQDPTSSYNEQFF
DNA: TGTGCCAGCAGCCAAGATCCGACGAGCTCCTACAATGAGCAGTTCTTC

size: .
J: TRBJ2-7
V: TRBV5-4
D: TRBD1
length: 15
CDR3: CASSEGTGPKYEQYF
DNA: TGTGCCAGCAGCGAAGGGACAGGCCCTAAGTACGAGCAGTACTTC

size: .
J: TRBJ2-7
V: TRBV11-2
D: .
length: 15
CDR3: CASSLEWEGAYEQYF
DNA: TGTGCCAGCAGCTTAGAGTGGGAGGGGGCCTACGAGCAGTACTTC